This TCR beta chain is drawn from a study of cytomegalovirus exposure and HLA in healthy donors. CDR1 MNHNY and CDR2 SVGAGI come from the germline V gene (reference sequence). V lost 5 bases to trimming and J lost 0 bases, with 8 bases between them. The CDR3 contains 14 residues. The PCR made use of 60 Vbeta and 13 Jbeta primers. The repertoire was sequenced with immunoSEQ multiplex PCR; TCRdb's copy has only in-frame clones and lacks some. The table lists some 90,000 clones, about 80% of them singletons. Of note for this clone: Antigen specificity is unknown.

Study-level findings and limits: Clonal expansion was found to be greater in HLA-associated TCR beta chains than in equally common others in a later analysis.

As for the donors, each was a healthy bone marrow donor. The CMV serostatus of this donor went unrecorded. The J gene is TRBJ1-5, the V gene TRBV6-6; TRBD1 might be the D (5 bases). The clonotype comes from a human donor in good health. Input material: PBMCs. The CDR3 protein is CASSPTGSNQPQHF. The CDR3 nucleotides read TGTGCCAGCAGTCCAACAGGTAGCAATCAGCCCCAGCATTTT.